This paragraph reports one T cell receptor beta chain. The antigen remains unidentified. Drawn from each donor were 7.5 to 10 milliliters of peripheral blood. A minimum of 6.5 million PBMCs was isolated per sample. The record originates from a study of blood T cells in healthy people across ages. Regarding the study as a whole: The fall in TCR beta diversity per million T cells was roughly linear with age.

Trimming left V 10 bases short and J 6 bases short, with 6 bases between. CDR1 and CDR2 from the germline V gene are SEHNR and FQNEAQ (reference sequence). CDR3 length: 9 amino acids. A second PCR of 7 to 11 cycles used a sample-barcoded 5' primer and a J-beta primer mix. MiXCR, applied by TCRdb to the 5' RACE reads, yields one record per CDR3 protein. The sample comprises about a million distinct CDR3 sequences, approximately 49% of which are singletons, and roughly an eighth rests with the top ten. The chain combines TRBV7-9 with TRBJ1-2; D remains ambiguous. The sequence was collected from a man aged 25-45 years in good health. What was sequenced was blood. The CDR3 DNA sequence: TGTGCCACCAAAGATGGCTACACCTTC. Translation: CATKDGYTF.